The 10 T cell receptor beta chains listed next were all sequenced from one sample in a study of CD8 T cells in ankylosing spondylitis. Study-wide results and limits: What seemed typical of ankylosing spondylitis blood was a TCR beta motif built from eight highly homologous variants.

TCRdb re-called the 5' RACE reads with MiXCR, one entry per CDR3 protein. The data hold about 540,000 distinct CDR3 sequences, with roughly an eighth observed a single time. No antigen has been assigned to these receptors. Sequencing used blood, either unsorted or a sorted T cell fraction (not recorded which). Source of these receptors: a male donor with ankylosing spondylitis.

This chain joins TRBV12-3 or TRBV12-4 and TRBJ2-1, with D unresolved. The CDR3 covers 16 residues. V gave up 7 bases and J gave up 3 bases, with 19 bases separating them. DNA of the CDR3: TGTGCCAGCACCCCGAAGGCTTACAGTATCTACAATGAGCAGTTCTTC. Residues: CASTPKAYSIYNEQFF.

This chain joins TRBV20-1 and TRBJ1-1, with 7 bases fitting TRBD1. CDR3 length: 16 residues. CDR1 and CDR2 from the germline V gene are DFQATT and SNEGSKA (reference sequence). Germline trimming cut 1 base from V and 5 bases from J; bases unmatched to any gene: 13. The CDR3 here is CSARALLTGRGTEAFF. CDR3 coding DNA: TGCAGTGCTAGAGCCCTCCTGACAGGGCGAGGGACTGAAGCTTTCTTT.

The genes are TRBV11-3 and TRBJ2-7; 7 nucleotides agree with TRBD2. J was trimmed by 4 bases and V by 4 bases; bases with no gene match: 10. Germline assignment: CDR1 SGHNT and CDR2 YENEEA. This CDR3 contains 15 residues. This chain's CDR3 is CASSSAGFDAYEQYV. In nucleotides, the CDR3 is TGTGCCAGCAGCTCAGCGGGATTTGATGCGTACGAGCAGTACGTC.

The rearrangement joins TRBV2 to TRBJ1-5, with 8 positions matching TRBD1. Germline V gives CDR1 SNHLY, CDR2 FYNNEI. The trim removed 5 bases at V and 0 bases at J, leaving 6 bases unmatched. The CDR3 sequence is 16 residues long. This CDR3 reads CASSSTTGDSNQPQHF. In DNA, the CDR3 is TGTGCCAGCAGTTCGACGACAGGGGATAGCAATCAGCCCCAGCATTTT.

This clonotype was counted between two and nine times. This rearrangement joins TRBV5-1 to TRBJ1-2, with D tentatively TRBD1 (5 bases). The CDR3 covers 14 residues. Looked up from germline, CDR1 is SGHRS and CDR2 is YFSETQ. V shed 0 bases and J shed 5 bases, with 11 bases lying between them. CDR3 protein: CASSLAEDIYGYTF. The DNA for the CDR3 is TGCGCCAGCAGCTTGGCCGAGGACATATATGGCTACACCTTC.

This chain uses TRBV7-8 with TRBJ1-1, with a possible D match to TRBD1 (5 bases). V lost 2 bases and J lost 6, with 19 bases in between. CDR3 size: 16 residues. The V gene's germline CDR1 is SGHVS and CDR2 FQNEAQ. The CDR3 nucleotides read TGTGCCAGCAGCTTAAGGATGAGTCAGGGACCCCCTGAAGCTTTCTTT. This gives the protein CASSLRMSQGPPEAFF.

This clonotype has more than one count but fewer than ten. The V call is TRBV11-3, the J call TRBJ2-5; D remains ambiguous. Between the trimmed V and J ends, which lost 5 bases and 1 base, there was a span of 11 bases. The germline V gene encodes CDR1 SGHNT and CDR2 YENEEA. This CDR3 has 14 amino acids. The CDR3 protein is CASSTRSFQETQYF. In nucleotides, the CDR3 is TGTGCCAGCAGCACCCGGAGCTTCCAAGAGACCCAGTACTTC.

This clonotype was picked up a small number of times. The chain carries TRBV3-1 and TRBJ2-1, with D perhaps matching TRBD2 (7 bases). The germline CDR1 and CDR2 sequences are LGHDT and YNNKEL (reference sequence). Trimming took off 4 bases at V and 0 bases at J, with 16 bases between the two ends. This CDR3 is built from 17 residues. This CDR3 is CASSPWGGGNSYNEQFF. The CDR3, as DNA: TGTGCCAGCAGCCCCTGGGGGGGCGGGAACTCCTACAATGAGCAGTTCTTC.

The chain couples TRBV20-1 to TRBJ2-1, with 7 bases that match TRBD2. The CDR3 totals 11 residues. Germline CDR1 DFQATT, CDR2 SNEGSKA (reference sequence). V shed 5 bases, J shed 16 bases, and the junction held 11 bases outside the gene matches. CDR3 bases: TGCAGTGCTCCCCTTTCTGGCGGGAGATTCTTC. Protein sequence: CSAPLSGGRFF.

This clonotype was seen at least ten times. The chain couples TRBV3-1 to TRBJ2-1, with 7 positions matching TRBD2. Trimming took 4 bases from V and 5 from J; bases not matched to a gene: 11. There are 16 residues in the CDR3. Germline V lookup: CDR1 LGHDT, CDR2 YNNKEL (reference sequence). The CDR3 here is CASSRPVGLADNEQFF. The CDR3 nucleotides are TGTGCCAGCAGCCGCCCCGTAGGGCTAGCGGACAATGAGCAGTTCTTC.